One and the same sample provided the 25 T cell receptor beta chains below, sequenced in a study of metastatic and nonmetastatic thyroid tumors. Ahead of thyroid surgery, no patient had received treatment of any kind. TCRdb re-clonotyped the PCR reads through MiXCR. The table lists several thousand clones, 25% to 40% of them singletons, with 20% to 25% in the top ten. The sequenced sample was tumor tissue. All receptors come from a female donor with papillary thyroid cancer or a benign thyroid nodule (not recorded which). Some clones in this sample may be carry-over from other donors' samples.

The chain is built from TRBV5-1 and TRBJ2-5; TRBD1 might be the D (7 bases). Germline V gene data show CDR1 as SGHRS and CDR2 as YFSETQ. Trimming left V 4 bases short and J 3 bases short, with 10 bases between. The CDR3 covers 13 residues. Here the CDR3 DNA reads TGCGCCAGCAGCCGCGGGACAGAAGAGACCCAGTACTTC. It yields the protein CASSRGTEETQYF. Looking up the rest from reference TRBV5-1 and TRBJ2-5 gives the full variable domain: KAGVTQTPRYLIKTRGQQVTLSCSPISGHRSVSWYQQTPGQGLQFLFEYFSETQRNKGNFPGRFSGRQFSNSRSEMNVSTLELGDSALYLCASSRGTEETQYFGPGTRLLVL.

In its sample, this clone is medium-sized. The rearrangement uses TRBV20-1 and TRBJ1-5; D perhaps matches TRBD1 (5 bases). V dropped 3 bases and J dropped 7 bases, with 25 bases sitting between them. Germline loops: CDR1 DFQATT, CDR2 SNEGSKA (reference sequence). The CDR3 has 17 residues. The DNA of the CDR3 is TGCAGTGCTAGGGGGGAGATGGTCACCGGTAGAAACCAGCCCCAGCATTTT. It codes for CSARGEMVTGRNQPQHF.

The V call is TRBV11-2, the J call TRBJ2-1, with TRBD2 matching 8 bases. Germline loops: CDR1 SGHAT, CDR2 FQNNGV. V shed 4 bases and J 0 bases; nucleotides not matched to a gene: 5. This CDR3 is 16 amino acids long. The CDR3 nucleotides read TGTGCCAGCAGCTCGACTAGCGAAAGCTCCTACAATGAGCAGTTCTTC. Protein: CASSSTSESSYNEQFF.

This clone appeared a few times. The chain combines TRBV27 with TRBJ2-7, with TRBD2 identical over 10 bases. Germline V gene data show CDR1 as MNHEY and CDR2 as SMNVEV (reference sequence). The V and J ends lost 3 bases and 1 base, in that order; junction bases with no gene match: 3. The CDR3 extends over 15 amino acids. CDR3 sequence (DNA): TGTGCCAGCAGTTTTCGAGCGGGAGGGTCCTACGAGCAGTACTTC. This gives the protein CASSFRAGGSYEQYF.

Remarks on this clone: One base away lies a much larger clone, so this may be a sequencing read error. DNA for the CDR3: TGTGCCAGCAGTTTCGCTTTAACCTACGAGCTGTACTTC. Amino acid sequence: CASSFALTYELYF. The chain carries TRBV12-3 or TRBV12-4 and TRBJ2-7; no reliable D call. The CDR3 has 13 amino acids.

The chain joins TRBV6-9 to TRBJ2-5; the match to TRBD2 covers 11 bases. The germline V gene encodes CDR1 MNHGY and CDR2 SVAAGI. There are 17 residues in the CDR3. The V segment lost 7 bases and the J segment 2 bases; nucleotides outside the gene matches: 12. CDR3: CASNTGTSGQEQETQYF. In DNA, the CDR3 is TGTGCCAGCAATACAGGGACTAGCGGTCAGGAACAAGAGACCCAGTACTTC.

The V gene is TRBV6-2 or TRBV6-3, the J gene TRBJ1-2; tentative D call: TRBD1 (6 bases). Germline-derived CDR1 and CDR2 are MNHEY and SVGEGT. Trimming removed 1 base at V and 6 bases at J, with 12 bases between. The CDR3 contains 14 residues. The CDR3 region is CASSYFPGADGYTF. In nucleotides, the CDR3 is TGTGCCAGCAGTTACTTCCCGGGGGCGGATGGCTACACCTTC.

This clone is judged medium-sized. V usage is TRBV9 and J usage is TRBJ1-4; TRBD1 is a possible D gene (5 bases). The V gene lost 3 bases and the J gene lost 1 base, with 16 bases spanning the gap. Germline V gene data show CDR1 as SGDLS and CDR2 as YYNGEE. The CDR3 loop spans 17 amino acids. The CDR3 reads CASSAGTNRRTNEKLFF. CDR3 nucleotide sequence: TGTGCCAGCAGCGCGGGGACCAACAGGCGAACTAATGAAAAACTGTTTTTT.

The chain links TRBV28 to TRBJ2-7; the D gene is possibly TRBD1 (6 bases). V lost 6 bases, J lost 7 bases, and 16 bases lay in between. The CDR3 extends over 13 amino acids. Germline V gene sequence: CDR1 MDHEN, CDR2 SYDVKM. The DNA of the CDR3 is TGTGCCAGCAGATTGACAGGCCCAGGGGAGCAGTACTTC. This gives the protein CASRLTGPGEQYF.

The chain is built from TRBV2 and TRBJ2-1, with 13 bases fitting TRBD2. Germline loops: CDR1 SNHLY, CDR2 FYNNEI. J gave up 8 bases and V 4 bases, and 5 bases lay outside the gene matches. The CDR3 loop spans 15 amino acids. The CDR3 protein is CASSGTSGSRDEQFF. CDR3 bases: TGTGCCAGCAGTGGGACTAGCGGGAGTAGGGATGAGCAGTTCTTC. Together with reference TRBV2 and TRBJ2-1, the CDR3 gives the full variable domain: EPEVTQTPSHQVTQMGQEVILRCVPISNHLYFYWYRQILGQKVEFLVSFYNNEISEKSEIFDDQFSVERPDGSNFTLKIRSTKLEDSAMYFCASSGTSGSRDEQFFGPGTRLTVL.

This clone is labeled medium-sized (0.01 to 0.1%). This chain uses TRBV28 with TRBJ2-5, with TRBD2 matching over 7 bases. The CDR3 sequence is 17 residues long. Germline V lookup: CDR1 MDHEN, CDR2 SYDVKM. Losses at the gene ends were 5 bases for V and 4 bases for J; bases not matched to a gene: 16. The CDR3 coding sequence is TGTGCCAGCAGTCCCTTTGCGGACGGGAGGACTGGAGAGACCCAGTACTTC. Residues: CASSPFADGRTGETQYF.

This clone was picked up a small number of times. The chain carries TRBV27 and TRBJ2-7; D not resolved. Trimming left V 6 bases short and J 2 bases short, with 11 bases between. The germline gives CDR1 MNHEY, CDR2 SMNVEV (reference sequence). This CDR3 is 13 amino acids long. The CDR3 region has the DNA TGTGCCAGCAGGACATTGGCGGCCTACGAGCAGTACTTC. Protein product: CASRTLAAYEQYF.

This clone was counted between two and nine times. This chain connects TRBV5-1 to TRBJ2-5, with D possibly TRBD1 on 7 matching bases. CDR3 length: 17 residues. In germline, CDR1 is SGHRS, CDR2 YFSETQ. Trimming pared 0 bases from V and 2 bases from J, leaving 17 bases between. CDR3 protein: CASSLVQGRGEQETQYF. The CDR3 coding sequence is TGCGCCAGCAGCTTGGTCCAGGGCAGGGGGGAACAAGAGACCCAGTACTTC.

Points on this clone: Different DNA sequences within this sample yield the same CDR3. The CDR3 sequence: CASGSHWTSGSRVPQETQYF. Written as DNA, the CDR3 is TGTGCTAGTGGTTCACATTGGACTAGCGGGAGCAGGGTGCCCCAAGAGACCCAGTACTTC. The J gene is TRBJ2-5, the V gene TRBV12-5, with 13 bases fitting TRBD2. Looked up from germline, CDR1 is LGHNT and CDR2 is FRNRAP. The CDR3 totals 20 residues. The ends lost 4 bases at V and 1 base at J; junction bases unmatched: 15.

CDR3 sequence (DNA): TGTGCCAGTGAGTTCGCGGGGCGTGAAGATACGCAGTATTTT. Translation gives CASEFAGREDTQYF. The V and J genes are TRBV7-2 and TRBJ2-3, with TRBD2 as a possible D gene (6 bases). The CDR3 extends over 14 amino acids. The germline V gene encodes CDR1 SGHTA and CDR2 FQGNSA. Deletions cut 9 bases from V and 5 bases from J, with 18 bases between.

This sequence joins TRBV9 and TRBJ2-1, with D uncertain. Germline V gene data show CDR1 as SGDLS and CDR2 as YYNGEE. The V end was cut by 4 bases, the J end by 5 bases, with 13 bases between. CDR3 length: 14 residues. Written as DNA, the CDR3 is TGTGCCAGCAGCCCCGGCAGGTTAGACAATGAGCAGTTCTTC. Translated: CASSPGRLDNEQFF.

This clone was seen a handful of times. The J gene is TRBJ2-7, the V gene TRBV24-1; 9 bases line up with TRBD1. Germline V gives CDR1 KGHDR, CDR2 SFDVKD. J gave up 0 bases and V 3 bases, and 2 bases lay outside the gene matches. The CDR3 totals 15 residues. CDR3 residues: CATSDPGQGSYEQYF. The CDR3, as DNA: TGTGCCACCAGTGATCCGGGACAGGGCTCCTACGAGCAGTACTTC.

V usage is TRBV27 and J usage is TRBJ2-6; D may be TRBD1 (6 bases). The CDR3 loop spans 18 amino acids. The germline gives CDR1 MNHEY, CDR2 SMNVEV (reference sequence). The CDR3 protein is CAAVGRDILISGANVLTF. Here the CDR3 DNA reads TGTGCAGCAGTTGGCCGGGACATCCTTATCTCTGGGGCCAACGTCCTGACTTTC.

Regarding this clone: One end of the junction fails to match germline, which may point to a read error. The rearrangement joins TRBV6-2 or TRBV6-3 to TRBJ1-2; tentatively, D is TRBD1 (6 bases). This CDR3 is 14 amino acids long. Germline assignment: CDR1 MNHEY and CDR2 SVGEGT. The CDR3 nucleotides are TGTGCCAGCAGTTTTACAGCCGGGACAAGCTACTACGCCTTC. It is translated as CASSFTAGTSYYAF.

This clone was counted once. The V call is TRBV20-1, the J call TRBJ2-7; D gene unclear. This CDR3 has 12 amino acids. From germline, CDR1 is DFQATT and CDR2 SNEGSKA (reference sequence). V was clipped by 6 bases and J by 3 bases, with 12 bases between them. The CDR3 protein is CSAHRRLYEQYF. In DNA, the CDR3 is TGCAGTGCGCACCGTAGACTCTACGAGCAGTACTTC.

The chain joins TRBV9 to TRBJ1-2; 10 positions match TRBD1. This CDR3 is 15 amino acids long. Trimming removed 0 bases from V and 7 bases from J; junction bases left unmatched: 6. The germline V gene encodes CDR1 SGDLS and CDR2 YYNGEE. The CDR3: CASSVGGTGESGYTF. As DNA, the CDR3 is TGTGCCAGCAGCGTAGGTGGGACAGGGGAGAGTGGCTACACCTTC.

This chain joins TRBV6-1 and TRBJ2-7; tentatively, D is TRBD2 (5 bases). The CDR3 sequence is 12 residues long. The V gene lost 6 bases and the J gene lost 2 bases, with 8 bases spanning the gap. The germline V gene has CDR1 MNHNS and CDR2 SASEGT. In DNA form, the CDR3 reads TGTGCCAGCAGAGGACTTGCCTACGAGCAGTACTTC. As protein: CASRGLAYEQYF.

This clone was seen many times. This chain uses TRBV30 with TRBJ2-7; either TRBD1 or TRBD2 may supply D (6 bases each). The V end was cut by 5 bases, the J end by 0 bases, with 14 bases between. Germline V gives CDR1 GTSNPN, CDR2 SVGIG (reference sequence). There are 14 residues in the CDR3. CDR3 bases: TGTGCCTGGGGCAGAGGGGGGAGCTCCTACGAGCAGTACTTC. Translation: CAWGRGGSSYEQYF.

The chain has TRBV5-1 and TRBJ2-3, with D possibly being TRBD1 (6 bases). Germline V gives CDR1 SGHRS, CDR2 YFSETQ. The CDR3 length is 15 residues. Deletions cut 0 bases from V and 2 bases from J, with 10 bases between. This CDR3 is CASSLDRASTDTQYF. CDR3 DNA sequence: TGCGCCAGCAGCTTGGACAGGGCCTCCACAGATACGCAGTATTTT.

This clone is labeled as medium-sized. V is TRBV19 and J is TRBJ1-5, with 7 bases matching TRBD1. V lost 9 bases and J lost 2; bases outside the gene matches: 4. The CDR3 consists of 13 residues. From germline, CDR1 is LNHDA and CDR2 SQIVND (reference sequence). The CDR3, as DNA: TGTGCCAGCTCCGGGACAGGCAATCAGCCCCAGCATTTT. Encoded protein: CASSGTGNQPQHF.